This entry concerns a single T cell receptor (beta chain). This specimen includes other DNA sequences encoding the same CDR3. The protocol was immunoSEQ multiplex PCR, while the TCRdb copy is restricted to in-frame clones and leaves out a portion. The data show about 46,000 clones, roughly 86% seen once. Cohort placement rested on clinical history that participants reported themselves. Two negative PCRs, clearance, or symptom resolution had been documented for recovered Cohort 3 donors. This entry comes from a study of blood T cell repertoires in COVID-19. Germline V lookup: CDR1 KGHSH, CDR2 LQKENI. The J segment lost 3 bases and the V segment lost 2 bases, leaving 0 bases of the junction unmatched. CDR3 size: 13 residues.

The receptor was derived from a woman between 45 and 65 years old who had recovered from COVID-19. This rearrangement joins TRBV18 to TRBJ1-1, with 7 bases lining up with TRBD1. Sample: PBMCs or T cells enriched from blood (not recorded which). For the CDR3, the DNA is TGTGCCAGCTCACCAGACAGGGACACTGAAGCTTTCTTT. It encodes CASSPDRDTEAFF.